The 8 T cell receptor beta chains reported below all come from one sample, sequenced in a study of OX40 agonist ivuxolimab in advanced cancers. Method: immunoSEQ multiplex PCR; TCRdb's copy keeps in-frame clones and lacks some. Of approximately 25,000 clones detected, less than 90% appear once; the ten largest clones hold roughly 50%. The material was CD4+ or CD8+ T cells sorted from blood, obtained in a trial of the OX40 agonist ivuxolimab. Receptors originate from an adult with an advanced solid tumor such as melanoma, head and neck, liver or kidney cancer.

The V gene is TRBV11-2, the J gene TRBJ2-5; possible D gene TRBD2, 6 bases. The better agreement between TRBJ2-7 and the DNA end casts doubt on the J call. Germline V gene data show CDR1 as SGHAT and CDR2 as FQNNGV. CDR3 size: 13 residues. CDR3 protein: CASSWGLTYEQYF. The CDR3 bases are TGTGCCAGCAGCTGGGGACTTACCTACGAGCAGTACTTC.

This clone was detected only once. This chain uses TRBV21-1 with TRBJ2-1; the D segment call TRBD1 is taken from the table without a DNA check. TRBV21-1 is labeled a pseudogene. The CDR3 runs to 18 residues. The CDR3 DNA sequence: TGTGCCAGCAGCAAAAGAGAGTGCAGGACAGGGGGGTACAATGAGCAGTTCTTC. This codes for CASSKRECRTGGYNEQFF.

The chain employs TRBV6-5 and TRBJ2-3, with TRBD2 as a possible D gene (5 bases). V lost 5 bases and J 2 bases, leaving 14 bases between the germline ends. In germline, CDR1 is MNHEY, CDR2 SVGAGI. The CDR3 spans 15 residues. The chain's CDR3 is CASSRVSGYTDTQYF. The CDR3 DNA follows: TGTGCCAGCAGTCGCGTGAGCGGTTACACAGATACGCAGTATTTT.

J is TRBJ1-2 and V is TRBV16, with D maybe TRBD1 (5 bases). The germline V gene has CDR1 KGHSY and CDR2 FQNENV. The CDR3 is 13 amino acids. The V gene lost 4 bases and the J gene lost 13 bases, with 19 bases spanning the gap. In DNA, the CDR3 is TGTGCCAGCAGCCTTGATTCAAGCGAAGGGACCACCTTC. It is translated as CASSLDSSEGTTF.

This clone was seen a single time. V and J are TRBV7-9 and TRBJ2-1, with a possible D match to TRBD1 (7 bases). The V and J ends lost 8 bases and 0 bases respectively, with 17 bases between them. The CDR3 runs 16 residues. Germline CDR1 is SEHNR and CDR2 is FQNEAQ (reference sequence). The CDR3 DNA is TGTGCCAGCGGAGGGACAGTTGGCCACTCCTACAATGAGCAGTTCTTC. This gives the protein CASGGTVGHSYNEQFF.

This sequence joins TRBV27 and TRBJ1-6; D perhaps matches TRBD1 (5 bases). The CDR3 spans 16 residues. The germline V and J ends were trimmed by 0 bases and 8 bases, with 14 bases remaining between them. CDR1 and CDR2 from the germline V gene are MNHEY and SMNVEV (reference sequence). The DNA for the CDR3 is TGTGCCAGCAGTTTATCGGGGGAGGGCTGGGATTCACCCCTCCACTTT. This codes for CASSLSGEGWDSPLHF.

The chain has TRBV13 and TRBJ2-3; 7 bases are shared with TRBD1. V lost 6 bases, J lost 0 bases, and 3 bases stayed unmatched. CDR1 is PRHDT, CDR2 FYEKMQ, per germline (reference sequence). CDR3 length: 14 residues. The CDR3: CASRPQGSTDTQYF. The CDR3 DNA reads TGTGCCAGCAGGCCACAGGGGAGCACAGATACGCAGTATTTT.

The chain is built from TRBV6-5 and TRBJ2-1, with D perhaps matching TRBD2 (6 bases). CDR3 length equals 14 residues. Germline CDR1 MNHEY, CDR2 SVGAGI. With 0 bases removed from V and 5 bases from J, the gap between germline ends came to 8 bases. CDR3 loop: CASSYSGGDNEQFF. Written as DNA, the CDR3 is TGTGCCAGCAGTTACTCGGGGGGAGACAATGAGCAGTTCTTC.